The rows below give T cell receptor beta chains drawn from one sample of a study of OX40 agonist ivuxolimab in advanced cancers. Clones were read by immunoSEQ multiplex PCR, and TCRdb kept only the in-frame ones, dropping some. The sample lists approximately 60,000 clones, around 89% seen once, with around 15% in the top ten. Sequencing was performed on CD4+ or CD8+ T cells sorted from blood, taken in a trial of the OX40 agonist ivuxolimab. All receptors derive from an adult with an advanced solid tumor such as melanoma, head and neck, liver or kidney cancer. CDR3s include the opening cysteine and the closing phenylalanine or tryptophan. D genes are given only for firm matches. The size of a clone is reported for some rows only, either as once, few or many, or as a class for expanded clones.

abundance: -; d_gene: -; j_gene: TRBJ1-2; v_gene: TRBV27; CDR3nt: TGTGCCAGCAGTACGGGGACATTCAACTATGGCTACACCTTC; CDR3aa: CASSTGTFNYGYTF
abundance: -; d_gene: -; j_gene: TRBJ2-7; v_gene: TRBV5-4; CDR3nt: TGTGCCAGCAGCACTGGATGGGGCTCCTACGAGCAGTACTTC; CDR3aa: CASSTGWGSYEQYF
abundance: -; d_gene: -; j_gene: TRBJ2-5; v_gene: TRBV27; CDR3nt: TGTGCCAGCAGTTTCCCCGCACCCCCGTTCTCAGAGACCCAGTACTTC; CDR3aa: CASSFPAPPFSETQYF
abundance: -; d_gene: TRBD1; j_gene: TRBJ2-3; v_gene: TRBV28; CDR3nt: TGTGCCAGCAGTTCCCCCGGGACAGATAGCACAGATACGCAGTATTTT; CDR3aa: CASSSPGTDSTDTQYF
abundance: -; d_gene: -; j_gene: TRBJ1-2; v_gene: TRBV14; CDR3nt: TGTGCCAGCAGCCCATCATCTGGCTATGGCTACACCTTC; CDR3aa: CASSPSSGYGYTF
abundance: -; d_gene: -; j_gene: TRBJ2-1; v_gene: TRBV7-9; CDR3nt: TGTGCCAGCAGCTCTGGGGACTGGCAAGCCTACAATGAGCAGTTCTTC; CDR3aa: CASSSGDWQAYNEQFF
abundance: once; d_gene: -; j_gene: TRBJ2-7; v_gene: TRBV19; CDR3nt: TGTGCCAGTAGTACCGGACGGGGGAGACGGTCCTACGAGCAGTACTTC; CDR3aa: CASSTGRGRRSYEQYF
abundance: -; d_gene: -; j_gene: TRBJ2-1; v_gene: TRBV5-8; CDR3nt: TGTGCCAGCAGCCCGTTACGGGTATACAATGAGCAGTTCTTC; CDR3aa: CASSPLRVYNEQFF
abundance: once; d_gene: -; j_gene: TRBJ1-1; v_gene: TRBV7-9; CDR3nt: TGTGCCAGCAGCCCGACACCCTTGGGAGTTTTGAACACTGAAGCTTTCTTT; CDR3aa: CASSPTPLGVLNTEAFF
abundance: -; d_gene: -; j_gene: TRBJ2-2; v_gene: TRBV11-2; CDR3nt: TGTGCCAGCAGCTTAGAAGCAGCCGCCACCGGGGAGCTGTTTTTT; CDR3aa: CASSLEAAATGELFF
abundance: once; d_gene: TRBD1; j_gene: TRBJ1-4; v_gene: TRBV5-4; CDR3nt: TGTGCCAGCAGTCATACCGGGACAGGGCCGGAAAAACTGTTTTTT; CDR3aa: CASSHTGTGPEKLFF
abundance: -; d_gene: TRBD1; j_gene: TRBJ2-7; v_gene: TRBV6-5; CDR3nt: TGTGCCAGCACCCCTGGGACAGTACAATACGAGCAGTACTTC; CDR3aa: CASTPGTVQYEQYF
abundance: -; d_gene: TRBD1; j_gene: TRBJ1-5; v_gene: TRBV5-1; CDR3nt: TGCGCCAGCAGCTACGGACAGGGCGGCAATCAGCCCCAGCATTTT; CDR3aa: CASSYGQGGNQPQHF
abundance: -; d_gene: -; j_gene: TRBJ2-7; v_gene: TRBV9; CDR3nt: TGTGCCAGCAGCCAGAGACTGCGGCCGGAGTTCTACGAGCAGTACTTC; CDR3aa: CASSQRLRPEFYEQYF
abundance: -; d_gene: -; j_gene: TRBJ1-1; v_gene: TRBV5-1; CDR3nt: TGCGCCAGCAGCTTCAGACAGATCACCACTGAAGCTTTCTTT; CDR3aa: CASSFRQITTEAFF
abundance: -; d_gene: TRBD2; j_gene: TRBJ2-3; v_gene: TRBV7-9; CDR3nt: TGTGCCAGCAGCTCCACTAGCGGGGGGAGCACAGATACGCAGTATTTT; CDR3aa: CASSSTSGGSTDTQYF
abundance: -; d_gene: -; j_gene: TRBJ2-1; v_gene: TRBV9; CDR3nt: TGTGCCAGCAGCCCTGACAGCCCGAATGAGCAGTTCTTC; CDR3aa: CASSPDSPNEQFF
abundance: -; d_gene: TRBD2; j_gene: TRBJ2-1; v_gene: TRBV27; CDR3nt: TGTGCCAGCAGTTTCGGGCTAGCGGGTGAGCAGTTCTTC; CDR3aa: CASSFGLAGEQFF
abundance: -; d_gene: -; j_gene: TRBJ2-3; v_gene: TRBV15; CDR3nt: TGTGCCACCAGCAAACAGGGGAGGACAGATACGCAGTATTTT; CDR3aa: CATSKQGRTDTQYF
abundance: -; d_gene: -; j_gene: TRBJ2-5; v_gene: TRBV28; CDR3nt: TGTGCCAGCTGGAGGGGAATGAGAGAAGGAGAGACCCAGTACTTC; CDR3aa: CASWRGMREGETQYF
abundance: -; d_gene: -; j_gene: TRBJ2-2; v_gene: TRBV5-6; CDR3nt: TGTGCCAGCAGCTCAGGGTCGACCGGGGAGCTGTTTTTT; CDR3aa: CASSSGSTGELFF
abundance: few; d_gene: -; j_gene: TRBJ1-1; v_gene: TRBV19; CDR3nt: TGTGCCAGCGAGATGAACACTGAAGCTTTCTTT; CDR3aa: CASEMNTEAFF
abundance: -; d_gene: TRBD1; j_gene: TRBJ2-7; v_gene: TRBV7-9; CDR3nt: TGTGCCAGCAGCCAAGGCCCGGGACAGAGCTCCTACGAGCAGTACTTC; CDR3aa: CASSQGPGQSSYEQYF
abundance: -; d_gene: TRBD2; j_gene: TRBJ2-3; v_gene: TRBV5-1; CDR3nt: TGCGCCAGCAGCTTGGCGTCTAGCGGGCCCACAGATACGCAGTATTTT; CDR3aa: CASSLASSGPTDTQYF
abundance: -; d_gene: TRBD1; j_gene: TRBJ2-7; v_gene: TRBV5-1; CDR3nt: TGCGCCAGCAGCCCAGGGGACAGAGCCTACGAGCAGTACTTC; CDR3aa: CASSPGDRAYEQYF
abundance: -; d_gene: -; j_gene: TRBJ1-6; v_gene: TRBV27; CDR3nt: TGTGCCAGCAGCCTAGCGGGCCTCTTACCCTATAATTCACCCCTCCACTTT; CDR3aa: CASSLAGLLPYNSPLHF
abundance: -; d_gene: -; j_gene: TRBJ2-7; v_gene: TRBV19; CDR3nt: TGTGCCAGTAGTGTTGCCCTCGCAGTGGGGAGTGGGCAGTACTTC; CDR3aa: CASSVALAVGSGQYF
abundance: -; d_gene: -; j_gene: TRBJ1-1; v_gene: TRBV7-9; CDR3nt: TGTGCCAGCAATGGGGGGCAAGGCGGTAACACTGAAGCTTTCTTT; CDR3aa: CASNGGQGGNTEAFF
abundance: -; d_gene: -; j_gene: TRBJ2-4; v_gene: TRBV27; CDR3nt: TGTGCCAGCATGGGCGGGTCTACCAAAAACATTCAGTACTTC; CDR3aa: CASMGGSTKNIQYF
abundance: once; d_gene: TRBD1; j_gene: TRBJ1-2; v_gene: TRBV5-4; CDR3nt: TGTGCCAGCAGCGCCGACAGGGTCTCCTATGGCTACACCTTC; CDR3aa: CASSADRVSYGYTF
abundance: -; d_gene: -; j_gene: TRBJ2-7; v_gene: TRBV27; CDR3nt: TGTGCCAGCAGTCCTAGACTGAACTACGAGCAGTACTTC; CDR3aa: CASSPRLNYEQYF
abundance: -; d_gene: TRBD2; j_gene: TRBJ2-1; v_gene: TRBV28; CDR3nt: TGTGCCAGCAGTTTGGTTGGGCTAGCGGACAATGAGCAGTTCTTC; CDR3aa: CASSLVGLADNEQFF
abundance: -; d_gene: -; j_gene: TRBJ2-1; v_gene: TRBV9; CDR3nt: TGTGCCAGCAGCGCAATCTCCTTGAACAATGAGCAGTTCTTC; CDR3aa: CASSAISLNNEQFF
abundance: -; d_gene: -; j_gene: TRBJ1-1; v_gene: TRBV7-8; CDR3nt: TGTGCCAGCAGCTCAGTGACAGAGAGCAACACTGAAGCTTTCTTT; CDR3aa: CASSSVTESNTEAFF
abundance: once; d_gene: -; j_gene: TRBJ2-7; v_gene: TRBV27; CDR3nt: TGTGCCAGCAGTTCCCGGGGTCCCTCCTACGAGCAGTACTTC; CDR3aa: CASSSRGPSYEQYF
abundance: -; d_gene: -; j_gene: TRBJ2-7; v_gene: TRBV27; CDR3nt: TGTGCCAGCAGTTTATCGCCAGTAGTCTACGAGCAGTACTTC; CDR3aa: CASSLSPVVYEQYF
abundance: -; d_gene: -; j_gene: TRBJ1-1; v_gene: TRBV7-8; CDR3nt: TGTGCCAGCAGCTTACCGATTTTTCGAGGGGGGAACACTGAAGCTTTCTTT; CDR3aa: CASSLPIFRGGNTEAFF
abundance: -; d_gene: -; j_gene: TRBJ2-7; v_gene: TRBV29-1; CDR3nt: TGCAGCGTTGCCGGGACAGTTCAATCAACTAGCGGCTACGAGCAGTACTTC; CDR3aa: CSVAGTVQSTSGYEQYF
abundance: -; d_gene: -; j_gene: TRBJ2-3; v_gene: TRBV15; CDR3nt: TGTGCCACCAGCAGAGATCGCACAGCCACAGATACGCAGTATTTT; CDR3aa: CATSRDRTATDTQYF
abundance: -; d_gene: -; j_gene: TRBJ1-1; v_gene: TRBV9; CDR3nt: TGTGCCAGCAGCGTTTTTGAGATCACTGAAGCTTTCTTT; CDR3aa: CASSVFEITEAFF
abundance: -; d_gene: -; j_gene: TRBJ2-6; v_gene: TRBV28; CDR3nt: TGTGCCAGCAGTCTCACCATCGGGCCCGGGGCCAACGTCCTGACTTTC; CDR3aa: CASSLTIGPGANVLTF
abundance: -; d_gene: TRBD1; j_gene: TRBJ2-7; v_gene: TRBV5-6; CDR3nt: TGTGCCAGCAGCTCAAACTACAGGGGAGCTGAGTCCTACGAGCAGTACTTC; CDR3aa: CASSSNYRGAESYEQYF
abundance: few; d_gene: -; j_gene: TRBJ2-7; v_gene: TRBV6-5; CDR3nt: TGTGCCAGCAGTTACTCGCTCAGGGGAAGCTCCTACGAGCAGTACTTC; CDR3aa: CASSYSLRGSSYEQYF
abundance: -; d_gene: TRBD2; j_gene: TRBJ2-3; v_gene: TRBV28; CDR3nt: TGTGCCAGCAGTTCGCCACAACACAAACTAGCGGGAGAGGCAGATACGCAGTATTTT; CDR3aa: CASSSPQHKLAGEADTQYF
abundance: -; d_gene: TRBD1; j_gene: TRBJ2-1; v_gene: TRBV4-1; CDR3nt: TGCGCCAGCAGCCCATGGACAGGCTACAATGAGCAGTTCTTC; CDR3aa: CASSPWTGYNEQFF
abundance: once; d_gene: -; j_gene: TRBJ2-7; v_gene: TRBV13; CDR3nt: TGTGCCAGCAGCTTAAACCTGAACGGGGAGCAGTACTTC; CDR3aa: CASSLNLNGEQYF
abundance: -; d_gene: -; j_gene: TRBJ1-2; v_gene: TRBV2; CDR3nt: TGTGCCAGCAGGACCGGGACTCAATATGGCTACACCTTC; CDR3aa: CASRTGTQYGYTF
abundance: -; d_gene: -; j_gene: TRBJ1-1; v_gene: TRBV30; CDR3nt: TGTGCCTGGAGTGTGGGCAGGGTCGGCACTGAAGCTTTCTTT; CDR3aa: CAWSVGRVGTEAFF
abundance: -; d_gene: TRBD1; j_gene: TRBJ2-1; v_gene: TRBV5-1; CDR3nt: TGCGCCAGCAGCTTGGCTGGACAGGGGCACCCGGGGCAGTTCTTC; CDR3aa: CASSLAGQGHPGQFF
abundance: -; d_gene: TRBD1; j_gene: TRBJ2-7; v_gene: TRBV6-1; CDR3nt: TGTGCCAGCAACTTGCTCCGGGACAGGGGTTACGAGCAGTACTTC; CDR3aa: CASNLLRDRGYEQYF
abundance: -; d_gene: -; j_gene: TRBJ2-2; v_gene: TRBV5-1; CDR3nt: TGCGCCAGCAGCTTGGTCGGGACCGGGGAGCTGTTTTTT; CDR3aa: CASSLVGTGELFF
abundance: few; d_gene: -; j_gene: TRBJ1-1; v_gene: TRBV19; CDR3nt: TGTGCCAGTACCAAGGTGGGGGCTGGGAACACTGAAGCTTTCTTT; CDR3aa: CASTKVGAGNTEAFF
abundance: -; d_gene: TRBD2; j_gene: TRBJ2-7; v_gene: TRBV16; CDR3nt: TGTGCCAGCAGCCCCGGTGGGGGGGAAAGGCAACGCGAGCAGTACTTC; CDR3aa: CASSPGGGERQREQYF
abundance: -; d_gene: -; j_gene: TRBJ1-1; v_gene: TRBV7-9; CDR3nt: TGTGCCAGCACCCTTCTCTGGGCTGGTGAAGCTTTCTTT; CDR3aa: CASTLLWAGEAFF
abundance: -; d_gene: TRBD2; j_gene: TRBJ2-5; v_gene: TRBV13; CDR3nt: TGTGCCAGCAGCTTAGAAGTGGCTAGCGGGAGGGCCCGTCAAGAGACCCAGTACTTC; CDR3aa: CASSLEVASGRARQETQYF
abundance: -; d_gene: -; j_gene: TRBJ2-3; v_gene: TRBV25-1; CDR3nt: TGTGCCAGCAGTGTAGGGGCAGATACGCAGTATTTT; CDR3aa: CASSVGADTQYF
abundance: -; d_gene: -; j_gene: TRBJ2-2; v_gene: TRBV5-6; CDR3nt: TGTGCCAGCAGCATGGTGAAGGCCGTGGCAGGGCAATACGGCGGGGAGCTGTTTTTT; CDR3aa: CASSMVKAVAGQYGGELFF